A selection of T cell receptor beta chains follows, all from one sample in a study of blood T cell repertoires in COVID-19. The repertoire was sequenced with immunoSEQ multiplex PCR; TCRdb's copy has only in-frame clones and lacks some. Among some 320,000 clones listed, around 90% were seen once. Sequences were obtained from PBMCs or T cells enriched from blood (not recorded which). Receptors originate from a man in his sixties who had recovered from COVID-19. Both conserved end residues are part of each CDR3. The D gene is left open where the match is weak. Expanded clones are given a class, and other clones once, few, many or no size at all.

j_call: TRBJ2-3
cdr3_length: 19
v_call: TRBV24-1
d_call: TRBD1
clone_size: -
cdr3_aa: CATSDSGATTGFRTDTQYF
cdr3_nt: TGTGCCACCAGTGATTCAGGGGCCACGACAGGGTTTCGGACAGATACGCAGTATTTT

j_call: TRBJ2-2
cdr3_length: 15
v_call: TRBV5-1
d_call: -
clone_size: -
cdr3_aa: CASSRDAGGTGELFF
cdr3_nt: TGCGCCAGCTCCAGGGACGCCGGAGGGACCGGGGAGCTGTTTTTT

j_call: TRBJ2-1
cdr3_length: 18
v_call: TRBV3-1/TRBV3-2
d_call: TRBD2
clone_size: -
cdr3_aa: CASSQVWGTSGSRDEQFF
cdr3_nt: TGTGCCAGCAGCCAAGTGTGGGGGACTAGCGGGAGTCGCGATGAGCAGTTCTTC

j_call: TRBJ2-1
cdr3_length: 17
v_call: TRBV7-9
d_call: TRBD1
clone_size: once
cdr3_aa: CASSPGKTGTGDNEQFF
cdr3_nt: TGTGCCAGCAGCCCAGGTAAAACCGGGACAGGGGACAATGAGCAGTTCTTC

j_call: TRBJ2-2
cdr3_length: 17
v_call: TRBV28
d_call: TRBD1
clone_size: -
cdr3_aa: CASSLDREAMNTGELFF
cdr3_nt: TGTGCCAGCAGTTTGGACAGGGAAGCCATGAACACCGGGGAGCTGTTTTTT

j_call: TRBJ2-1
cdr3_length: 13
v_call: TRBV11-2
d_call: TRBD1
clone_size: -
cdr3_aa: CASSWGQGNEQFF
cdr3_nt: TGTGCCAGCAGCTGGGGACAGGGCAATGAGCAGTTCTTC

j_call: TRBJ2-5
cdr3_length: 12
v_call: TRBV28
d_call: -
clone_size: -
cdr3_aa: CASRVALETQYF
cdr3_nt: TGTGCCAGCAGAGTAGCCTTAGAGACCCAGTACTTC

j_call: TRBJ1-1
cdr3_length: 11
v_call: TRBV20-1
d_call: -
clone_size: -
cdr3_aa: CHIPLNTEAFF
cdr3_nt: TGCCACATCCCCCTGAACACTGAAGCTTTCTTT

j_call: TRBJ1-6
cdr3_length: 15
v_call: TRBV3-1/TRBV3-2
d_call: -
clone_size: -
cdr3_aa: CASSQWGQDNSPLHF
cdr3_nt: TGTGCCAGCAGCCAATGGGGCCAGGATAATTCACCCCTCCACTTT

j_call: TRBJ2-1
cdr3_length: 16
v_call: TRBV3-1/TRBV3-2
d_call: TRBD2
clone_size: once
cdr3_aa: CASSPGLAPLYNEQFF
cdr3_nt: TGTGCCAGCAGCCCCGGACTAGCGCCTCTCTACAATGAGCAGTTCTTC

j_call: TRBJ2-1
cdr3_length: 19
v_call: TRBV6-2/TRBV6-3
d_call: TRBD2
clone_size: -
cdr3_aa: CASSFDPGRPGLAGLEQFF
cdr3_nt: TGTGCCAGCAGTTTCGATCCGGGACGGCCGGGACTAGCGGGACTTGAGCAGTTCTTC

j_call: TRBJ2-3
cdr3_length: 14
v_call: TRBV30
d_call: -
clone_size: -
cdr3_aa: CAWNPQRGSDTQYF
cdr3_nt: TGTGCCTGGAATCCCCAGCGCGGGTCTGATACGCAGTATTTT

j_call: TRBJ2-3
cdr3_length: 14
v_call: TRBV9
d_call: -
clone_size: -
cdr3_aa: CASSTNPGADTQYF
cdr3_nt: TGTGCCAGCAGTACGAACCCCGGGGCAGATACGCAGTATTTT

j_call: TRBJ2-7
cdr3_length: 15
v_call: TRBV10-3
d_call: -
clone_size: -
cdr3_aa: CAIRGGTVSSYEQYF
cdr3_nt: TGTGCCATCAGAGGCGGGACAGTAAGTTCCTACGAGCAGTACTTC

j_call: TRBJ2-3
cdr3_length: 17
v_call: TRBV7-3
d_call: TRBD2
clone_size: -
cdr3_aa: CASSSGTSGTYIGTQYF
cdr3_nt: TGTGCCAGCAGCTCTGGGACTAGCGGAACTTATATAGGTACGCAGTATTTT

j_call: TRBJ1-1
cdr3_length: 12
v_call: TRBV18
d_call: TRBD1
clone_size: -
cdr3_aa: CASSQDRVEAFF
cdr3_nt: TGTGCCAGCTCGCAAGACAGGGTTGAAGCTTTCTTT

j_call: TRBJ2-3
cdr3_length: 17
v_call: TRBV5-1
d_call: -
clone_size: once
cdr3_aa: CASSGGWGRTSTDTQYF
cdr3_nt: TGCGCCAGCAGCGGGGGCTGGGGCCGAACTAGCACAGATACGCAGTATTTT

j_call: TRBJ1-2
cdr3_length: 17
v_call: TRBV20-1
d_call: -
clone_size: few
cdr3_aa: CSASLRAGEGANYGYTF
cdr3_nt: TGCAGTGCTAGTCTGAGGGCAGGGGAAGGGGCTAACTATGGCTACACCTTC

j_call: TRBJ1-2
cdr3_length: 15
v_call: TRBV5-6
d_call: TRBD1
clone_size: -
cdr3_aa: CASNDPGQGNYGYTF
cdr3_nt: TGTGCCAGCAACGATCCGGGACAGGGGAACTATGGCTACACCTTC

j_call: TRBJ1-2
cdr3_length: 15
v_call: TRBV5-6
d_call: -
clone_size: -
cdr3_aa: CASSAHPGGDYGYTF
cdr3_nt: TGTGCCAGCAGCGCACACCCCGGGGGTGACTATGGCTACACCTTC

j_call: TRBJ2-1
cdr3_length: 16
v_call: TRBV7-6
d_call: TRBD2
clone_size: -
cdr3_aa: CASSSLAGGGPNEQFF
cdr3_nt: TGTGCCAGCAGCTCTCTAGCGGGAGGTGGCCCCAATGAGCAGTTCTTC

j_call: TRBJ2-1
cdr3_length: 15
v_call: TRBV7-8
d_call: -
clone_size: -
cdr3_aa: CASSYPRGDLNEQFF
cdr3_nt: TGTGCCAGCAGCTATCCTCGGGGAGATCTTAATGAGCAGTTCTTC

j_call: TRBJ1-2
cdr3_length: 16
v_call: TRBV9
d_call: -
clone_size: -
cdr3_aa: CASSVVGYIGQGGYTF
cdr3_nt: TGTGCCAGCAGCGTAGTGGGGTACATCGGACAAGGGGGCTACACCTTC

j_call: TRBJ2-1
cdr3_length: 18
v_call: TRBV4-2
d_call: TRBD2
clone_size: -
cdr3_aa: CASSQVSGTSGRHNEQFF
cdr3_nt: TGTGCCAGCAGCCAAGTCTCCGGGACTAGCGGGAGGCACAATGAGCAGTTCTTC

j_call: TRBJ2-1
cdr3_length: 16
v_call: TRBV18
d_call: -
clone_size: once
cdr3_aa: CASSPPGLQTWGEQFF
cdr3_nt: TGTGCCAGCTCACCCCCGGGACTCCAAACGTGGGGTGAGCAGTTCTTC

j_call: TRBJ2-3
cdr3_length: 15
v_call: TRBV24-1
d_call: TRBD1
clone_size: -
cdr3_aa: CATSDLWDRKYTQYF
cdr3_nt: TGTGCCACCAGTGATTTGTGGGACAGGAAATATACGCAGTATTTT

j_call: TRBJ2-6
cdr3_length: 16
v_call: TRBV7-3
d_call: TRBD2
clone_size: -
cdr3_aa: CASSSTAGTGANVLTF
cdr3_nt: TGTGCCAGCAGCTCAACAGCGGGAACCGGGGCCAACGTCCTGACTTTC

j_call: TRBJ2-1
cdr3_length: 15
v_call: TRBV18
d_call: TRBD2
clone_size: few
cdr3_aa: CASSATSGSTSEQFF
cdr3_nt: TGTGCCAGCTCAGCCACTAGCGGGAGTACGAGTGAGCAGTTCTTC

j_call: TRBJ2-7
cdr3_length: 14
v_call: TRBV21-1
d_call: -
clone_size: -
cdr3_aa: CASSKEQSAYEQYF
cdr3_nt: TGTGCCAGCAGCAAAGAACAGTCCGCCTACGAGCAGTACTTC

j_call: TRBJ2-5
cdr3_length: 16
v_call: TRBV11-3
d_call: TRBD2
clone_size: -
cdr3_aa: CASSPPAGVVSETQYF
cdr3_nt: TGTGCCAGCAGTCCACCAGCGGGAGTAGTATCAGAGACCCAGTACTTC

j_call: TRBJ2-5
cdr3_length: 12
v_call: TRBV7-9
d_call: -
clone_size: -
cdr3_aa: CASSIGQSRKDF
cdr3_nt: TGTGCCAGCAGCATCGGACAGAGCCGAAAAGACTTC

j_call: TRBJ2-3
cdr3_length: 17
v_call: TRBV28
d_call: -
clone_size: -
cdr3_aa: CASSPPGASGSTDTQYF
cdr3_nt: TGTGCCAGCAGTCCGCCTGGGGCCAGCGGGAGCACAGATACGCAGTATTTT

j_call: TRBJ2-7
cdr3_length: 14
v_call: TRBV29-1
d_call: TRBD1
clone_size: -
cdr3_aa: CSVGRDRLPYEQYF
cdr3_nt: TGCAGCGTTGGGAGGGACAGGTTACCCTACGAGCAGTACTTC

j_call: TRBJ2-1
cdr3_length: 16
v_call: TRBV7-3
d_call: TRBD2
clone_size: -
cdr3_aa: CASSSRTSGNPNEQFF
cdr3_nt: TGTGCCAGCAGCTCTAGGACTAGCGGGAACCCCAATGAGCAGTTCTTC

j_call: TRBJ1-5
cdr3_length: 14
v_call: TRBV2
d_call: TRBD1
clone_size: -
cdr3_aa: CASRGQGAGQPQHF
cdr3_nt: TGTGCCAGCAGGGGACAGGGGGCAGGTCAGCCCCAGCATTTT

j_call: TRBJ2-7
cdr3_length: 14
v_call: TRBV24-1
d_call: TRBD2
clone_size: -
cdr3_aa: CATSDWASGYEQYF
cdr3_nt: TGTGCCACCAGTGATTGGGCTAGCGGCTACGAGCAGTACTTC

j_call: TRBJ2-6
cdr3_length: 20
v_call: TRBV4-2
d_call: TRBD1
clone_size: -
cdr3_aa: CASSQADAGTGRSGANVLTF
cdr3_nt: TGTGCCAGCAGCCAGGCTGATGCCGGGACAGGCCGTTCTGGGGCCAACGTCCTGACTTTC

j_call: TRBJ1-3
cdr3_length: 15
v_call: TRBV28
d_call: TRBD1
clone_size: -
cdr3_aa: CASSLLTGAGNTIYF
cdr3_nt: TGTGCCAGCAGTTTGTTGACAGGGGCTGGAAACACCATATATTTT